This paragraph covers one T cell receptor beta chain sequence. This entry is derived from a study of T cell changes during pregnancy in multiple sclerosis. TCRdb keeps only in-frame clones here, not all; method: immunoSEQ multiplex PCR. Of tens of thousands of clones detected, around 90% appear once; the ten largest clones hold 2.8%. Trimming removed 0 bases from V and 6 bases from J, with 10 bases in between. Per germline, CDR1 SGHNT and CDR2 YYREEE (reference sequence). This CDR3 has 13 amino acids. Sequences were derived from peripheral blood, sampled in the third trimester of pregnancy. The chain uses TRBV5-4 and TRBJ2-7; D is undetermined. The sequence derives from a female donor in good health, enrolled as a control in a pregnancy study. The CDR3, as DNA: TGTGCCAGCAGCTTGGCCCAAGCGCGCGAGCAGTACTTC. Translation: CASSLAQAREQYF. Supplemented by reference TRBV5-4 and TRBJ2-7, the full variable domain reads ETGVTQSPTHLIKTRGQQVTLRCSSQSGHNTVSWYQQALGQGPQFIFQYYREEENGRGNFPPRFSGLQFPNYSSELNVNALELDDSALYLCASSLAQAREQYFGPGTRLTVT.